The 22 T cell receptor beta chains given below trace back to one sample, sequenced in a study of OX40 agonist ivuxolimab in advanced cancers. TCRdb keeps only in-frame clones here, not all; method: immunoSEQ multiplex PCR. The sample has 55,000 to 80,000 clones, roughly nine tenths seen once. The starting material was CD4+ or CD8+ T cells sorted from blood, obtained in a trial of the OX40 agonist ivuxolimab. The source of these receptors is an adult with an advanced solid tumor such as melanoma, head and neck, liver or kidney cancer.

This chain links TRBV30 with TRBJ2-3; D not resolved. The CDR3 runs 14 residues. Between the trimmed V and J ends, which lost 4 bases and 6 bases, there was a span of 17 bases. Germline V gives CDR1 GTSNPN, CDR2 SVGIG (reference sequence). CDR3 protein: CAWKWDPSMDTQYF. The CDR3 DNA reads TGTGCCTGGAAATGGGATCCATCCATGGATACGCAGTATTTT.

DNA of the CDR3: TGTGCCAGCTCACCACAGGACCTCGTATTGCAGTATTTT. Translation gives CASSPQDLVLQYF. The V call is TRBV18, the J call TRBJ2-3; D unresolved. This CDR3 contains 13 residues. Per germline, CDR1 KGHSH and CDR2 LQKENI. Trimming pared 1 base from V and 11 bases from J, leaving 13 bases between.

This chain connects TRBV10-3 to TRBJ2-7; no firm D call. Trimming removed 0 bases from V and 0 bases from J, with 9 bases in between. Germline-derived CDR1 and CDR2 are ENHRY and SYGVKD. This CDR3 region has 15 residues. CDR3 sequence (DNA): TGTGCCATCAGTGAGTCTACAGTTCTCTCCTACGAGCAGTACTTC. Its translation: CAISESTVLSYEQYF.

This sequence joins TRBV18 and TRBJ1-5; D is ambiguous. The V gene's germline CDR1 is KGHSH and CDR2 LQKENI. CDR3 size: 13 residues. Trimming pared 3 bases from V and 4 bases from J, leaving 7 bases between. CDR3 loop: CASSPGENQPQHF. The CDR3 nucleotides are TGTGCCAGCTCACCCGGAGAGAATCAGCCCCAGCATTTT.

The chain combines TRBV5-1 with TRBJ1-4; a possible D gene is TRBD1 (6 bases). Germline assignment: CDR1 SGHRS and CDR2 YFSETQ. The length of the CDR3 is 14 residues. V was pared by 0 bases and J by 9 bases, with 12 bases between. The DNA for the CDR3 is TGCGCCAGCAGCTTGGAACAGGGAATTAAAAAACTGTTTTTT. Translation gives CASSLEQGIKKLFF. The variable domain in full, completed from reference TRBV5-1 and TRBJ1-4, reads KAGVTQTPRYLIKTRGQQVTLSCSPISGHRSVSWYQQTPGQGLQFLFEYFSETQRNKGNFPGRFSGRQFSNSRSEMNVSTLELGDSALYLCASSLEQGIKKLFFGSGTQLSVL.

The chain uses TRBV12-5 and TRBJ2-7, with D hard to call. The germline CDR1 and CDR2 sequences are LGHNT and FRNRAP. Trimming removed 1 base from V and 2 bases from J, with 3 bases in between. This CDR3 has 12 amino acids. For the CDR3, the DNA is TGTGCTAGTGGTTTGGGTCCCTACGAGCAGTACTTC. This translates into CASGLGPYEQYF.

About this clone: At the DNA level, this CDR3 is encoded by other sequences in the same sample as well. The J gene is TRBJ2-1, the V gene TRBV13; 9 positions agree with TRBD2. Germline lookup yields CDR1 PRHDT and CDR2 FYEKMQ (reference sequence). The CDR3 totals 17 residues. Trimming cost V 0 bases and J 9 bases; bases outside gene matches: 12. The CDR3 sequence: CASSLGVGTSFYGEQFF. The CDR3 DNA sequence: TGTGCCAGCAGCTTAGGCGTAGGGACTAGCTTTTATGGTGAGCAGTTCTTC.

This chain uses TRBV2 with TRBJ2-1; D call uncertain. There are 11 residues in the CDR3. Trimming took off 2 bases at V and 5 bases at J, with 1 base between the two ends. In germline, CDR1 is SNHLY, CDR2 FYNNEI. The CDR3 DNA follows: TGTGCCAGCAGTGAACACAATGAGCAGTTCTTC. Translation: CASSEHNEQFF.

The gene calls are TRBV2 and TRBJ2-7; TRBD1 might be the D (6 bases). The CDR3 contains 14 residues. Germline V gene data show CDR1 as SNHLY and CDR2 as FYNNEI. Trimming pared 7 bases from V and 2 bases from J, leaving 15 bases between. As DNA, the CDR3 is TGTGCCAGCATCTACAGGGTAGGAACCTACGAGCAGTACTTC. Encoded protein: CASIYRVGTYEQYF.

V gene TRBV19 combines with J gene TRBJ2-6; D is undetermined. V was pared by 5 bases and J by 0 bases, with 2 bases between. The CDR3 totals 13 residues. The germline CDR1 and CDR2 sequences are LNHDA and SQIVND (reference sequence). In DNA, the CDR3 is TGTGCCAGTAGTGTCTCTGGGGCCAACGTCCTGACTTTC. The encoded protein is CASSVSGANVLTF.

The J gene is TRBJ1-3, the V gene TRBV7-9; unclear D gene. Deletions cut 5 bases from V and 2 bases from J, with 10 bases between. The CDR3 is made up of 14 amino acids. Germline values: CDR1 SEHNR, CDR2 FQNEAQ (reference sequence). CDR3 protein: CASSLPGPGNTIYF. The CDR3 coding sequence is TGTGCCAGCAGCCTTCCGGGCCCTGGAAACACCATATATTTT.

This clone was detected once. The chain employs TRBV6-4 and TRBJ2-5, with TRBD2 as a possible D gene (5 bases). Between the trimmed V and J ends, which lost 5 bases and 5 bases, there was a span of 27 bases. Germline V gene sequence: CDR1 MRHNA, CDR2 SNTAGT. The CDR3 has 18 residues. The CDR3 bases are TGTGCCAGCAGTAACAAACTGGATCTTATTGGACTTGGCGAGACCCAGTACTTC. This sequence encodes CASSNKLDLIGLGETQYF.

The chain joins TRBV30 to TRBJ1-2; a possible D gene is TRBD1 (5 bases). From germline, CDR1 is GTSNPN and CDR2 SVGIG (reference sequence). This CDR3 is 14 amino acids long. V lost 6 bases and J 4 bases, leaving 18 bases between the germline ends. This CDR3 is CACPRDAGGYGYTF. The CDR3 region has the DNA TGTGCCTGTCCCCGGGACGCTGGAGGCTATGGCTACACCTTC.

The chain uses TRBV19 and TRBJ2-3, with D hard to call. This CDR3 is built from 14 residues. Germline CDR1 reads LNHDA; CDR2 reads SQIVND (reference sequence). Between the trimmed V and J ends, which lost 6 bases and 6 bases, there was a span of 16 bases. DNA for the CDR3: TGTGCCAGTAGACCGGGTCCCAGCCAGGATACGCAGTATTTT. Translated, it gives CASRPGPSQDTQYF.

On this clone: A junction boundary mismatches the germline segment, possibly from a read error. V gene TRBV29-1 combines with J gene TRBJ2-3, with a possible D match to TRBD2 (6 bases). The CDR3 has 15 residues. Germline lookup yields CDR1 SQVTM and CDR2 ANQGSEA. The CDR3 region has the DNA TGCAGCATTGAGGAGGGCCGACGGGGCACAGATACGCAGTATTTT. Encoded protein: CSIEEGRRGTDTQYF.

The chain joins TRBV2 to TRBJ1-5; a possible D gene is TRBD1 (6 bases). The ends were cut back, 6 bases at V and 5 bases at J, with 11 bases in the middle. Germline V gene data show CDR1 as SNHLY and CDR2 as FYNNEI. CDR3 length: 13 residues. The CDR3 sequence: CASSLTGYQPQHF. DNA of the CDR3: TGTGCCAGCAGCCTAACAGGGTATCAGCCCCAGCATTTT.

V gene TRBV6-5 combines with J gene TRBJ1-2; D is undetermined. V dropped 5 bases and J dropped 2 bases, with 12 bases sitting between them. This CDR3 spans 14 amino acids. The V gene's germline CDR1 is MNHEY and CDR2 SVGAGI. CDR3 protein: CASSEMWSNYGYTF. CDR3 nucleotides: TGTGCCAGCAGTGAAATGTGGAGCAACTATGGCTACACCTTC.

The chain has TRBV4-2 and TRBJ2-7; 7 nucleotides line up with TRBD1. The ends lost 2 bases at V and 5 bases at J; junction bases unmatched: 6. The CDR3 is 14 amino acids. Germline CDR1 is LGHNA and CDR2 is YNFKEQ. The CDR3 nucleotides read TGTGCCAGCAGCCAAACGACAGGGCACCACGAGCAGTACTTC. Translating gives CASSQTTGHHEQYF.

The rearrangement joins TRBV30 to TRBJ2-5, with D possibly being TRBD1 or TRBD2 (5 bases each). V gave up 6 bases and J gave up 5 bases, with 28 bases separating them. CDR3 length: 17 amino acids. CDR1 is GTSNPN and CDR2 is SVGIG in the germline V gene (reference sequence). For the CDR3, the DNA is TGTGCCTGTATCTCCAACCTCCCGGGACGCTACAGGGAGACCCAGTACTTC. Translating gives CACISNLPGRYRETQYF.

This chain joins TRBV5-1 and TRBJ1-5; TRBD1 agrees at 12 bases. Germline-derived CDR1 and CDR2 are SGHRS and YFSETQ. J lost 3 bases, V lost 7 bases, and 8 bases had no gene match. The CDR3 runs to 16 residues. In nucleotides, the CDR3 is TGCGCCAGCCGAAGCGGGACAGGGGGCGACAATCAGCCCCAGCATTTT. Encoded protein: CASRSGTGGDNQPQHF.

V and J are TRBV5-4 and TRBJ2-2; 7 bases are shared with TRBD1. This CDR3 region has 15 residues. Germline V gene sequence: CDR1 SGHNT, CDR2 YYREEE (reference sequence). The V gene end was trimmed by 3 bases and the J gene end by 7 bases; junction bases not matched to a gene: 9. CDR3 residues: CASSSRQGVYGELFF. In nucleotides, the CDR3 is TGTGCCAGCAGCTCGAGACAGGGAGTTTACGGGGAGCTGTTTTTT.

The chain is built from TRBV29-1 and TRBJ1-1; D uncertain. Germline assignment: CDR1 SQVTM and CDR2 ANQGSEA. This CDR3 spans 11 amino acids. With 5 bases removed from V and 5 bases from J, the gap between germline ends came to 9 bases. The CDR3 nucleotides are TGCAGCGTTTTCTCAGGTACTGAAGCTTTCTTT. It yields the protein CSVFSGTEAFF.